This T cell receptor beta chain was observed in a study of regulatory T cells in long-lasting Graves disease. iRepertoire HTBI primers and Arm-PCR of CDR3 regions built TCR beta libraries. In the study's own analysis: The samples yielded roughly 60 TRBV and roughly 15 TRBJ segments. TCRdb re-analysed the multiplex PCR reads in MiXCR, keeping a single row per CDR3 protein. TCRdb's processing, not the study's, gives the V and J calls here. This table holds about 350,000 distinct CDR3 sequences, around 16% found once. Noted time point: newly diagnosed GD, antithyroid drugs for less than 3 months. The TCR library was made from RNA that had been extracted from PBMCs in TRIzol. A further study also used this sample, focusing on T cells in Graves' hyperthyroidism and ophthalmopathy.

The clonotype comes from a woman between 18 and 29 years old with Graves disease. Here the sequenced sample was peripheral blood mononuclear cells (PBMCs), taken at new diagnosis, from a patient treated with antithyroid drugs.

The CDR3 loop is CASSYYRATEQFF. The CDR3 nucleotides are TGTGCCAGCAGTTACTATAGGGCTACTGAGCAGTTCTTC. This rearrangement joins TRBV6-5 to TRBJ2-1, with D unclear. Between the trimmed V and J ends, which lost 1 base and 9 bases, there was a span of 10 bases. Germline V gene data show CDR1 as MNHEY and CDR2 as SVGAGI. CDR3 size: 13 residues.